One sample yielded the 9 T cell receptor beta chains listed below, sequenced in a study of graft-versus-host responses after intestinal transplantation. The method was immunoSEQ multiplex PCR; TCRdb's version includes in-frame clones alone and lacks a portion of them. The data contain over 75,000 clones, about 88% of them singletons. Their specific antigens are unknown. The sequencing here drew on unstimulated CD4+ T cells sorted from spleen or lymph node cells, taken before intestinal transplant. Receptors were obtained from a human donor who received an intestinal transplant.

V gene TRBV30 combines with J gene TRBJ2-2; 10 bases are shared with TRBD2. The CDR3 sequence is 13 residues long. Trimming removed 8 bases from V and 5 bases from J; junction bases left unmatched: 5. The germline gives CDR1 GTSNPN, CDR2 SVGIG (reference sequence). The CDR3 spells CAGGLADTGELFF. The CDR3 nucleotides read TGTGCCGGAGGACTAGCGGATACCGGGGAGCTGTTTTTT.

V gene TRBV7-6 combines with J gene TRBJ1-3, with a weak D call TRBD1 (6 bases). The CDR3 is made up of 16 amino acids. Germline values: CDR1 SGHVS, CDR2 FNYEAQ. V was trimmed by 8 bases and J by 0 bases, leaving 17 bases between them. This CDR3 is CASGQGQLSSGNTIYF. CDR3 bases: TGTGCCAGCGGACAAGGACAGTTAAGCTCTGGAAACACCATATATTTT. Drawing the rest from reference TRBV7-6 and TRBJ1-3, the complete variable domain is GAGVSQSPRYKVTKRGQDVALRCDPISGHVSLYWYRQALGQGPEFLTYFNYEAQQDKSGLPNDRFSAERPEGSISTLTIQRTEQRDSAMYRCASGQGQLSSGNTIYFGEGSWLTVV.

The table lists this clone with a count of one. CDR3 nucleotides: TGTGCCATCAGTGAGTCGCGCCTAGCGGGATTTAATGAGCAGTTCTTC. Protein: CAISESRLAGFNEQFF. The chain has TRBV10-3 and TRBJ2-1; TRBD2 matches at 9 bases. The trim removed 0 bases at V and 7 bases at J, leaving 7 bases unmatched. Germline V gives CDR1 ENHRY, CDR2 SYGVKD. This CDR3 contains 16 residues.

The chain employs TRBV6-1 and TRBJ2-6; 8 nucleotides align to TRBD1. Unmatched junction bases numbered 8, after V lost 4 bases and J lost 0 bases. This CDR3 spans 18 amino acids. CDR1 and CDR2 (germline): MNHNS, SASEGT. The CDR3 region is CASSGQGAPSSGANVLTF. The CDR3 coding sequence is TGTGCCAGCAGTGGCCAGGGGGCCCCTAGCTCTGGGGCCAACGTCCTGACTTTC.

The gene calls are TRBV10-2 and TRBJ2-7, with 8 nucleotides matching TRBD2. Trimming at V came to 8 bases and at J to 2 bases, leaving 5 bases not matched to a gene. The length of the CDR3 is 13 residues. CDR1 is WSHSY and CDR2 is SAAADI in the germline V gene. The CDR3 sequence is CASVSGKTYEQYF. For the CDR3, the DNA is TGCGCCAGCGTTAGCGGGAAGACCTACGAGCAGTACTTC.

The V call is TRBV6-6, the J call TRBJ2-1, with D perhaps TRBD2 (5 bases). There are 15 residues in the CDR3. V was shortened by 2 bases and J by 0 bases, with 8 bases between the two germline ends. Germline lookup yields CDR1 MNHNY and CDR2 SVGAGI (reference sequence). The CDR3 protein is CASSYDYASYNEQFF. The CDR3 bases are TGTGCCAGCAGTTACGACTACGCCTCCTACAATGAGCAGTTCTTC.

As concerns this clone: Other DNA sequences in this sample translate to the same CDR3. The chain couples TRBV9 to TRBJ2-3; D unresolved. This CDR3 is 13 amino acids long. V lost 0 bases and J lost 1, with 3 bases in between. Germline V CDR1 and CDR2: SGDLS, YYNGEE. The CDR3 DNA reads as TGTGCCAGCAGCGTAGCGGGCACAGATACGCAGTATTTT. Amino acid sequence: CASSVAGTDTQYF.

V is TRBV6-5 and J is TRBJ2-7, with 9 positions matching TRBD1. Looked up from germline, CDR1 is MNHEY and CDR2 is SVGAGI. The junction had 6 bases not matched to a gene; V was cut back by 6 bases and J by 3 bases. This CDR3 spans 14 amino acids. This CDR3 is CASRGTGGHYEQYF. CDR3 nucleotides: TGTGCCAGCAGGGGCACAGGGGGCCACTACGAGCAGTACTTC.

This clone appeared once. This chain's CDR3 is CSVEDLRDSYEQYF. DNA for the CDR3: TGCAGCGTTGAAGACCTCCGGGACAGCTACGAGCAGTACTTC. The rearrangement links TRBV29-1 to TRBJ2-7; the match to TRBD1 covers 7 bases. V was pared by 0 bases and J by 3 bases, with 5 bases of the junction left unmatched. Germline CDR1 SQVTM, CDR2 ANQGSEA. The CDR3 is 14 amino acids.